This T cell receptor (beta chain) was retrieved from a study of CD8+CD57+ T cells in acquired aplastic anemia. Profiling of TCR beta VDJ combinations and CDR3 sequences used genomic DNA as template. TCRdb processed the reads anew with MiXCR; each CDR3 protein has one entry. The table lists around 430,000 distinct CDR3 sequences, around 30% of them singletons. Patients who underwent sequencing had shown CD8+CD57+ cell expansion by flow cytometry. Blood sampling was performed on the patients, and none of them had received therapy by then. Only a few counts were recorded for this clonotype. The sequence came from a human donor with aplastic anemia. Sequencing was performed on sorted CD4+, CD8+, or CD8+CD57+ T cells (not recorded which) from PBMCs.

In DNA, the CDR3 is TGTGCCAGCAGCTTATCCGTCGGGGACTACAATGAGCAGTTCTTC. It encodes CASSLSVGDYNEQFF. The V call is TRBV7-2, the J call TRBJ2-1, with a tentative D call TRBD2 (5 bases). The ends were cut back, 2 bases at V and 3 bases at J, with 11 bases in the middle. The germline V gene has CDR1 SGHTA and CDR2 FQGNSA. This CDR3 has 15 residues.